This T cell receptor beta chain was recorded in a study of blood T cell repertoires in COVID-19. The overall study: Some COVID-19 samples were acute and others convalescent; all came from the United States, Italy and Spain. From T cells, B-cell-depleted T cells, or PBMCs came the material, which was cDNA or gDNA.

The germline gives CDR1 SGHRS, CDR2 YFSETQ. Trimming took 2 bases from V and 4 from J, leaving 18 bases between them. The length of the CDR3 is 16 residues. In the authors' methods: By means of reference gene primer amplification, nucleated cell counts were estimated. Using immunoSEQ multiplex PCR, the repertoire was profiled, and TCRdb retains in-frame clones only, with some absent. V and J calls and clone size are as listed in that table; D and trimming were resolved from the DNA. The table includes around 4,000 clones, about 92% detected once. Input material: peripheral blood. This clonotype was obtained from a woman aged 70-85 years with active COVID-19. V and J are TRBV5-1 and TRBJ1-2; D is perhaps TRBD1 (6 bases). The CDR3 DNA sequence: TGCGCCAGCAGCTTTGGTGCGCGTCCAGGGGCCTATGGCTACACCTTC. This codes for CASSFGARPGAYGYTF.